This note documents a single T cell receptor (beta chain) sequence. The junction departs from germline at one end; a sequencing error may be responsible. This sample was taken from a study of blood T cell repertoires in COVID-19. Overall study: The United States, Italy and Spain supplied acute and convalescent COVID-19 samples. PBMCs, B-cell-depleted T cells, or T cells were the source of the cDNA or gDNA that made up the material.

Original processing notes: By means of reference gene primer amplification, nucleated cell counts were estimated. Here immunoSEQ multiplex PCR was the method, and the copy in TCRdb shows in-frame clones only, minus some. V, J and clone size are taken as reported in that table, and D and trimming were inferred from the DNA itself. Altogether about 74,000 clones are present, around 90% being singletons, with the ten largest covering approximately 30%. The CDR3 spans 13 residues. CDR1 and CDR2 (germline): SNHLY, FYNNEI. This receptor was obtained from an elderly woman with active or convalescent COVID-19. Sample: peripheral blood. J is TRBJ1-2 and V is TRBV2, with D perhaps TRBD1 (6 bases). As DNA, the CDR3 is TGTGCCAGCAGAGAAGACAGGTCTTATGGCTACACCTTC. The encoded protein is CASREDRSYGYTF. Complete variable domain (other parts from reference TRBV2 and TRBJ1-2): EPEVTQTPSHQVTQMGQEVILRCVPISNHLYFYWYRQILGQKVEFLVSFYNNEISEKSEIFDDQFSVERPDGSNFTLKIRSTKLEDSAMYFCASREDRSYGYTFGSGTRLTVV.